This is a list of T cell receptor beta chains from one sample in a study of beta chain features in type 1 diabetes. Repertoires were generated with immunoSEQ multiplex PCR, while TCRdb's copy carries only in-frame clones and drops some. In the table there are approximately 160,000 clones, just over 9% of which are singletons. What was sequenced was central memory CD4+ T cells from blood. The receptors originated from a woman under 30 in good health. The CDR3 runs from the conserved cysteine through the conserved F or W. Fields, in order: J gene, V gene, D gene, clone size, CDR3 DNA, CDR3 protein. D genes are given only for firm matches. Clone size, where shown, is once, few, many, or a class for clones that have expanded.

j_gene: TRBJ2-5
v_gene: TRBV5-1
d_gene: TRBD1
abundance: -
CDR3nt: TGCGCCAGCAGCTCCGGACAGGGTACGGTGGAGACCCAGTACTTC
CDR3aa: CASSSGQGTVETQYF

j_gene: TRBJ2-7
v_gene: TRBV7-2
d_gene: TRBD2
abundance: -
CDR3nt: TGTGCCAGCAGCTCACATACAGCGGGGGTCAACGAGCAGTACTTC
CDR3aa: CASSSHTAGVNEQYF

j_gene: TRBJ2-3
v_gene: TRBV9
d_gene: TRBD2
abundance: few
CDR3nt: TGTGCCAGCAGCGTTAATCCGGGACTAGCGGGGATGATAGGGCAGTATTTT
CDR3aa: CASSVNPGLAGMIGQYF

j_gene: TRBJ2-1
v_gene: TRBV12-5
d_gene: TRBD1
abundance: few
CDR3nt: TGTGCTAGTGGGGGGACAGGGGGCTATAATGAGCAGTTCTTC
CDR3aa: CASGGTGGYNEQFF

j_gene: TRBJ2-3
v_gene: TRBV7-2
d_gene: -
abundance: -
CDR3nt: TGTGCCAGCCGGGACTCAGGCACAGATACGCAGTATTTT
CDR3aa: CASRDSGTDTQYF

j_gene: TRBJ1-1
v_gene: TRBV6-1
d_gene: TRBD1
abundance: few
CDR3nt: TGTGCCAGCAGTGCACAGGGGGCTCAAGGGTCTGAAGCTTTCTTT
CDR3aa: CASSAQGAQGSEAFF

j_gene: TRBJ1-4
v_gene: TRBV7-2
d_gene: TRBD1
abundance: few
CDR3nt: TGTGCCAGCAGCCCGCAAGGACAGGGGGGTGAAAAACTGTTTTTT
CDR3aa: CASSPQGQGGEKLFF

j_gene: TRBJ2-5
v_gene: TRBV18
d_gene: TRBD1
abundance: few
CDR3nt: TGTGCCAGCTCACCATTCCGGGACAGGGCCCAAGAGACCCAGTACTTC
CDR3aa: CASSPFRDRAQETQYF

j_gene: TRBJ2-5
v_gene: TRBV11-2
d_gene: TRBD2
abundance: -
CDR3nt: TGTGCCAGCAGTCTTAGCGGGAGGGCCCGCGTAAAGACCCAGTACTTC
CDR3aa: CASSLSGRARVKTQYF

j_gene: TRBJ2-7
v_gene: TRBV2
d_gene: -
abundance: -
CDR3nt: TGTGCCAGCAGTGAAACTAGATCAATCTACGAGCAGTACTTC
CDR3aa: CASSETRSIYEQYF

j_gene: TRBJ2-7
v_gene: TRBV10-3
d_gene: -
abundance: -
CDR3nt: TGTGCCATCAGTGACCGGGACACCAACGAGCAGTACTTC
CDR3aa: CAISDRDTNEQYF